The sequence of this T cell receptor (beta chain) was determined in a study of shared clonotypes between healthy human individuals. V shed 0 bases, J shed 5 bases, and the junction held 6 bases outside the gene matches. The CDR3 is 15 amino acids. In germline, CDR1 is SGDLS, CDR2 YYNGEE. TCRdb's copy holds only in-frame clones and misses some; the assay was immunoSEQ multiplex PCR. The data show around 990,000 clones, about 72% seen once. The source material was memory CD4+ T cells from PBMCs. Documented subset: CD45RA-negative fraction. The rearrangement links TRBV9 to TRBJ2-3; 7 bases map to TRBD2. This TCR was sampled from a man younger than 35 in good health. Some clones in this sample may be carry-over from other donors' samples. CDR3 region: CASSVGGLQEDTQYF. Written as DNA, the CDR3 is TGTGCCAGCAGCGTAGGGGGACTACAGGAAGATACGCAGTATTTT.